This entry lists 29 T cell receptor beta chains sequenced from one sample in a study of beta chain features in type 1 diabetes. Since all of the isolated RNA was reverse transcribed, expressed TCRB transcripts were what got sequenced. Assay used: immunoSEQ multiplex PCR; TCRdb lists only in-frame clones, some missing. The sample yields hundreds of thousands of clones, 15% to 19% seen once. Specimen: naive CD4+ T cells from blood. The receptors were sampled from a man aged 18 to 30 in good health.

There are a few counts of this clone. This chain connects TRBV9 to TRBJ2-1, with 7 bases identical to TRBD2. The length of the CDR3 is 16 residues. The junction had 7 bases not matched to a gene; V was cut back by 3 bases and J by 1 base. Looked up from germline, CDR1 is SGDLS and CDR2 is YYNGEE. The CDR3 loop is CASSAVRGNSYNEQFF. The CDR3 DNA is TGTGCCAGCAGCGCCGTGCGGGGGAATTCCTACAATGAGCAGTTCTTC.

The chain employs TRBV5-1 and TRBJ2-7; the D gene is possibly TRBD1 (5 bases). CDR1 SGHRS and CDR2 YFSETQ come from the germline V gene. The CDR3 has 16 residues. V lost 0 bases, J lost 3 bases, and 16 bases lay in between. For the CDR3, the DNA is TGCGCCAGCAGCTTGGCCTGGGCAGGGATAAGCTACGAGCAGTACTTC. As protein: CASSLAWAGISYEQYF.

The sample holds a few counts of this clone. The chain recombines TRBV29-1 with TRBJ1-3, with TRBD1 as a possible D gene (6 bases). V was cut by 6 bases and J by 0 bases, with 12 bases left in between. Germline assignment: CDR1 SQVTM and CDR2 ANQGSEA. CDR3 length: 14 amino acids. CDR3 nucleotides: TGCAGCGTCCGCGACAGGCCCTCTGGAAACACCATATATTTT. This sequence encodes CSVRDRPSGNTIYF.

In its sample, this clone was seen many times. The chain uses TRBV27 and TRBJ1-1; D is uncertain. From germline, CDR1 is MNHEY and CDR2 SMNVEV (reference sequence). The CDR3 has 13 amino acids. V lost 2 bases, J lost 4 bases, and 8 bases lay in between. In DNA form, the CDR3 reads TGTGCCAGCAGTTTAGAGGTGGGCACTGAAGCTTTCTTT. As protein: CASSLEVGTEAFF.

The chain joins TRBV4-1 to TRBJ2-1, with D uncertain. The CDR3 loop spans 16 amino acids. The germline V and J ends were trimmed by 4 bases and 0 bases, with 13 bases remaining between them. CDR1 MGHRA and CDR2 YSYEKL come from the germline V gene. CDR3 DNA sequence: TGCGCCAGCAGCCTTCCCGTCCAGAGCTCCTACAATGAGCAGTTCTTC. Residues: CASSLPVQSSYNEQFF.

This clone occurred a few times. The rearrangement uses TRBV11-3 and TRBJ1-1; no definite D call. Trimming pared 1 base from V and 3 bases from J, leaving 9 bases between. CDR3 size: 14 residues. Germline CDR1 is SGHNT and CDR2 is YENEEA. DNA of the CDR3: TGTGCCAGCAGCTTAGTTGGGAGGGACACTGAAGCTTTCTTT. It specifies CASSLVGRDTEAFF. The full variable domain, rest sourced from reference TRBV11-3 and TRBJ1-1, is EAGVVQSPRYKIIEKKQPVAFWCNPISGHNTLYWYLQNLGQGPELLIRYENEEAVDDSQLPKDRFSAERLKGVDSTLKIQPAELGDSAVYLCASSLVGRDTEAFFGQGTRLTVV.

This clone was counted only a few times. The chain's CDR3 is CASSSMGLGETQYF. CDR3 nucleotides: TGTGCCAGCAGCTCTATGGGACTAGGGGAGACCCAGTACTTC. This rearrangement joins TRBV7-2 to TRBJ2-5, with 8 nucleotides matching TRBD2. V gave up 4 bases and J gave up 5 bases; unmatched junction bases: 6. This CDR3 contains 14 residues. From germline, CDR1 is SGHTA and CDR2 FQGNSA.

J is TRBJ2-5 and V is TRBV6-5; maybe TRBD1 (6 bases). This CDR3 spans 15 amino acids. Germline-derived CDR1 and CDR2 are MNHEY and SVGAGI. Trimming took off 3 bases at V and 3 bases at J, with 14 bases between the two ends. The CDR3 DNA reads as TGTGCCAGCAGTTATGGCAGGGGCCGGGAAGAGACCCAGTACTTC. Translation: CASSYGRGREETQYF.

This clone was detected only a few times. This chain joins TRBV4-1 and TRBJ1-5; D is unresolved. Germline loops: CDR1 MGHRA, CDR2 YSYEKL. The CDR3 has 16 amino acids. Trimming took off 0 bases at V and 7 bases at J, with 16 bases between the two ends. CDR3 DNA: TGCGCCAGCAGCCAAGAAAGCCTCCTAGGGTACCAGCCCCAGCATTTT. Translating gives CASSQESLLGYQPQHF.

V and J are TRBV5-1 and TRBJ2-4; the D is unclear. From germline, CDR1 is SGHRS and CDR2 YFSETQ. This CDR3 comprises 15 residues. V was trimmed by 0 bases and J by 0 bases, leaving 7 bases between them. The CDR3, as DNA: TGCGCCAGCAGCTTGGGGGCTGGAGCCAAAAACATTCAGTACTTC. It encodes CASSLGAGAKNIQYF.

This clone appeared a few times. The DNA of the CDR3 is TGCGCCAGCAGCCACTCTCTAGGAGGGACAGGGACCCCCGGGGAGCTGTTTTTT. Translating gives CASSHSLGGTGTPGELFF. V usage is TRBV4-3 and J usage is TRBJ2-2; 9 bases are a match to TRBD1. The CDR3 has 18 amino acids. Germline values: CDR1 LGHNA, CDR2 YSLEER. The V segment lost 3 bases and the J segment 6 bases; nucleotides outside the gene matches: 14.

This clone came up a few times. The genes are TRBV27 and TRBJ2-7; D is possibly TRBD2 (6 bases). Germline assignment: CDR1 MNHEY and CDR2 SMNVEV (reference sequence). The V and J ends lost 3 bases and 1 base respectively, with 19 bases between them. This CDR3 spans 17 amino acids. The CDR3 DNA reads as TGTGCCAGCAGTTTCCGACTAGGAGGTAGTTATTCCTACGAGCAGTACTTC. Residues: CASSFRLGGSYSYEQYF.

The chain has TRBV20-1 and TRBJ1-2; weak D call: TRBD1 (5 bases). The CDR3 covers 11 residues. In germline, CDR1 is DFQATT, CDR2 SNEGSKA (reference sequence). The V and J ends lost 1 base and 10 bases respectively, with 10 bases between them. CDR3 in DNA: TGCAGTGCTAGAGGGGGGATGGTCTACACCTTC. Translated: CSARGGMVYTF.

The chain recombines TRBV6-5 with TRBJ2-5; 7 positions agree with TRBD1. Losses at the gene ends were 5 bases for V and 5 bases for J; bases not matched to a gene: 8. CDR3 length: 14 amino acids. Germline V gene sequence: CDR1 MNHEY, CDR2 SVGAGI. This CDR3 is CASSRQGRDETQYF. The DNA of the CDR3 is TGTGCCAGCAGTCGACAGGGACGTGACGAGACCCAGTACTTC.

This clone has more than one count but fewer than ten. The chain uses TRBV9 and TRBJ2-3; maybe TRBD2 (6 bases). V was shortened by 0 bases and J by 4 bases, with 9 bases between the two germline ends. Germline V gives CDR1 SGDLS, CDR2 YYNGEE. The CDR3 length is 14 residues. The CDR3 region is CASSVGRVSDTQYF. CDR3 sequence (DNA): TGTGCCAGCAGCGTAGGGAGGGTGTCAGATACGCAGTATTTT.

The V gene is TRBV7-8, the J gene TRBJ2-7; 12 bases map to TRBD1. V shed 6 bases, J shed 2 bases, and the junction held 5 bases outside the gene matches. The germline V gene encodes CDR1 SGHVS and CDR2 FQNEAQ. The CDR3 sequence is 15 residues long. The CDR3 loop reads CASRAGTGGPYEQYF. DNA for the CDR3: TGTGCCAGCAGGGCTGGGACAGGGGGCCCCTACGAGCAGTACTTC.

About this clone itself: This specimen includes other DNA sequences encoding the same CDR3. The chain joins TRBV18 to TRBJ2-1; 13 bases match TRBD2. Germline V gene sequence: CDR1 KGHSH, CDR2 LQKENI. J was trimmed by 4 bases and V by 3 bases; bases with no gene match: 3. This CDR3 is built from 16 residues. CDR3 sequence: CASSPPGLAGYNEQFF. The CDR3 DNA is TGTGCCAGCTCACCTCCGGGACTAGCGGGATACAATGAGCAGTTCTTC.

This clone was seen more than once but under ten times. The chain employs TRBV5-4 and TRBJ1-2; D is possibly TRBD1 (5 bases). This CDR3 is 14 amino acids long. Germline CDR1 SGHNT, CDR2 YYREEE (reference sequence). Trimming cost V 0 bases and J 8 bases, with 14 bases left between them. The CDR3 coding sequence is TGTGCCAGCAGCTTGGCCCGGCAGGGCTTCGGCTACACCTTC. Translated, it gives CASSLARQGFGYTF.

This chain links TRBV4-3 with TRBJ2-1; a weak D match, TRBD1 (6 bases). Trimming shortened V by 6 bases and J by 5 bases, and 17 bases separated the two germline ends. CDR3 length equals 15 residues. In germline, CDR1 is LGHNA, CDR2 YSLEER. The DNA for the CDR3 is TGCGCCAGCAGGAGGGGAATTACAGGGAACAATGAGCAGTTCTTC. Amino acids: CASRRGITGNNEQFF.

The table lists this clone with a few counts. J is TRBJ2-7 and V is TRBV11-1; tentative D call: TRBD2 (5 bases). This CDR3 has 15 residues. Germline CDR1 reads SGHAT; CDR2 reads FQDESV (reference sequence). V gave up 1 base and J gave up 2 bases, with 12 bases separating them. The DNA of the CDR3 is TGTGCCAGCAGCTTAGAACGGGGAGCAGCCTACGAGCAGTACTTC. This sequence encodes CASSLERGAAYEQYF.

The V gene is TRBV5-1, the J gene TRBJ2-3; 7 bases line up with TRBD1. Germline V CDR1 and CDR2: SGHRS, YFSETQ. V trimming: 5 bases; J trimming: 1 base; junction bases outside the gene matches: 7. CDR3 length: 15 residues. This chain's CDR3 is CASRGQTLGTDTQYF. CDR3 DNA: TGCGCCAGCAGGGGACAGACGTTGGGCACAGATACGCAGTATTTT. The variable domain in full, completed from reference TRBV5-1 and TRBJ2-3, reads KAGVTQTPRYLIKTRGQQVTLSCSPISGHRSVSWYQQTPGQGLQFLFEYFSETQRNKGNFPGRFSGRQFSNSRSEMNVSTLELGDSALYLCASRGQTLGTDTQYFGPGTRLTVL.

The chain carries TRBV28 and TRBJ1-5, with D maybe TRBD1 (5 bases). V lost 6 bases and J 6 bases, leaving 18 bases between the germline ends. This CDR3 is 15 amino acids long. CDR1 is MDHEN and CDR2 is SYDVKM in the germline V gene. CDR3 DNA sequence: TGTGCCAGCAGGCGAGGGGCGTACTCGCCTCAGCCCCAGCATTTT. Its translation: CASRRGAYSPQPQHF.

This chain connects TRBV20-1 to TRBJ2-3, with no clear D. The CDR3 is made up of 11 amino acids. V lost 8 bases and J lost 2, with 8 bases in between. The germline gives CDR1 DFQATT, CDR2 SNEGSKA (reference sequence). CDR3 sequence: CSPLPTDTQYF. CDR3 DNA: TGCAGTCCACTACCCACAGATACGCAGTATTTT.

The V gene is TRBV28, the J gene TRBJ1-2; D not certain. Trimming cost V 1 base and J 4 bases, with 7 bases left between them. Germline values: CDR1 MDHEN, CDR2 SYDVKM. The CDR3 is 13 amino acids. CDR3 coding DNA: TGTGCCAGCAGTTTATCACAGCCCTATGGCTACACCTTC. Translating gives CASSLSQPYGYTF.

The chain couples TRBV7-2 to TRBJ1-2; D may be TRBD1 (5 bases). The V gene's germline CDR1 is SGHTA and CDR2 FQGNSA. V was trimmed by 3 bases and J by 8 bases, leaving 10 bases between them. This CDR3 contains 12 residues. This CDR3 reads CASSFRARGYTF. The CDR3 coding sequence is TGTGCCAGCAGCTTCAGGGCGCGCGGCTACACCTTC. Full variable domain (missing parts from reference TRBV7-2 and TRBJ1-2): GAGVSQSPSNKVTEKGKDVELRCDPISGHTALYWYRQSLGQGLEFLIYFQGNSAPDKSGLPSDRFSAERTGGSVSTLTIQRTQQEDSAVYLCASSFRARGYTFGSGTRLTVV.

A few counts support this clone. CDR3 bases: TGCGCCAGCAGCTCCGGGACAGGGTTATTCAATGAGCAGTTCTTC. Translated, it gives CASSSGTGLFNEQFF. The V call is TRBV5-1, the J call TRBJ2-1; the match to TRBD1 covers 9 bases. V dropped 3 bases and J dropped 6; count of bases not matched to a gene: 7. The CDR3 is made up of 15 amino acids. The germline gives CDR1 SGHRS, CDR2 YFSETQ.

The chain is built from TRBV7-2 and TRBJ1-1; D not certain. Trimming took 4 bases from V and 9 from J, leaving 12 bases between them. Germline CDR1 reads SGHTA; CDR2 reads FQGNSA. This CDR3 has 12 residues. The CDR3 DNA reads as TGTGCCAGCAGCTACTACAGTGTTCAAGCTTTCTTT. It encodes CASSYYSVQAFF.

This clone was seen a few times. J is TRBJ2-4 and V is TRBV18, with 13 bases identical to TRBD2. V lost 1 base, J lost 6 bases, and 6 bases stayed unmatched. The CDR3 consists of 17 residues. Germline V gives CDR1 KGHSH, CDR2 LQKENI. The CDR3 region is CASSPRTGTSGVNIQYF. CDR3 in DNA: TGTGCCAGCTCACCACGGACCGGGACTAGCGGGGTAAACATTCAGTACTTC.

The gene calls are TRBV28 and TRBJ2-7, with 11 nucleotides matching TRBD1. Trimming removed 5 bases from V and 6 bases from J; junction bases left unmatched: 3. Germline-derived CDR1 and CDR2 are MDHEN and SYDVKM. The CDR3 is made up of 13 amino acids. The CDR3 region has the DNA TGTGCCAGCAGTGCGGGACAGGGGGGCGAGCAGTACTTC. This encodes CASSAGQGGEQYF.